This record looks at one T cell receptor beta chain sequence and its context. What it binds is not known. Clones were read by immunoSEQ multiplex PCR, and TCRdb kept only the in-frame ones, dropping some. The sample lists 120,000 or so clones; about 89% were seen once. The record originates from a study of T cell responses to AZD1222 COVID-19 vaccine. Overall study findings and caveats: White British donors predominated, females outnumbered males, and clonal diversity was possibly underestimated.

This clonotype was sampled from an adult who received the AZD1222 COVID-19 vaccine. The input for sequencing was peripheral blood, taken 28 days after the second AZD1222 dose.

The CDR3 sequence: CASSRRDIYSPLHF. The CDR3 region has the DNA TGTGCCAGCAGCCGCCGGGACATCTATTCACCCCTCCACTTT. This chain connects TRBV14 to TRBJ1-6, with D perhaps matching TRBD1 (6 bases). In germline, CDR1 is SGHDN, CDR2 FVKESK. V was clipped by 4 bases and J by 8 bases, with 12 bases between them. The CDR3 extends over 14 amino acids.